This paragraph reports one T cell receptor beta chain. V lost 2 bases to trimming and J lost 4 bases, with 9 bases between them. CDR1 and CDR2 from the germline V gene are SGHVS and FQNEAQ. CDR3 length: 13 amino acids. The data were taken from a study of blood T cell repertoires in COVID-19. The wider study: Italy, Spain and the United States were the sources of the convalescent and acute COVID-19 samples.

In the authors' workflow: For nucleated cells, counts were estimated from reference gene primer amplification. Data came from immunoSEQ multiplex PCR; TCRdb stores just in-frame clones and leaves some out. V, J and clone size were drawn from that table, and D and trimming were deduced from the DNA. Of over 100,000 clones in the sample, roughly 80% were seen once. The chain employs TRBV7-8 and TRBJ2-7; D possibly corresponds to TRBD1 (5 bases). This clonotype originated in a human donor in a cohort sampled during active COVID-19. Sequences were obtained from peripheral blood. The CDR3 nucleotides are TGTGCCAGCAGCTTAACATCAGGGTACGAGCAGTACTTC. Translated, it gives CASSLTSGYEQYF.